The clone carrying this T cell receptor beta chain was seen many times. What it recognizes is unknown. Trimming left V 2 bases short and J 0 bases short, with 13 bases between. The CDR3 totals 15 residues. The germline gives CDR1 SQVTM, CDR2 ANQGSEA. MiXCR, run by TCRdb on the reads, gives a single entry per CDR3 protein. The table has approximately 490,000 distinct CDR3 sequences, about 10% seen once; the top ten hold approximately 10%. These data are taken from a study of T cell repertoires in cytomegalovirus infection. Study results and limitations: Adding up the frequency of public TCR beta families identified people who carried CMV plus the relevant HLA.

The chain combines TRBV29-1 with TRBJ1-1; D call uncertain. The clonotype comes from a human donor in good health (CMV status not recorded). Some clones in this sample may be carry-over from other donors' samples. Sequenced sample: PBMCs. In nucleotides, the CDR3 is TGCAGCGTTGAAAAATTGCTAGATTTGAACACTGAAGCTTTCTTT. Protein: CSVEKLLDLNTEAFF.